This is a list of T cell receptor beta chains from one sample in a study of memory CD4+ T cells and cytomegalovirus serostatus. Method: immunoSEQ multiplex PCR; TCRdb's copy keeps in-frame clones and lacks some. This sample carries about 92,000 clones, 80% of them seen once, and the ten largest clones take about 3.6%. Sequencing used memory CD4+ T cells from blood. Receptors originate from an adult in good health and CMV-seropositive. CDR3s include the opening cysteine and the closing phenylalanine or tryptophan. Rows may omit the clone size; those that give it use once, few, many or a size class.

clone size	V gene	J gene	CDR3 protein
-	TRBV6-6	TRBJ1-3	CASSYSYRDSGNTIYF
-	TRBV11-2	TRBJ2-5	CASSLLRTSGGQYF
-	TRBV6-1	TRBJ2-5	CASSVSRTAGGETQYF
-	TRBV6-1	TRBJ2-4	CASSAGGRSIQYF
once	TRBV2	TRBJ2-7	CASTRDRASEQYF
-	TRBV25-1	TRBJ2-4	CASSGRQGEIQYF
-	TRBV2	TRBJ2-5	CASRVSGAETQYF
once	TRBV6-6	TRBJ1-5	CASSYAVGGNQPQHF
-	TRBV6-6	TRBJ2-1	CASRHNNEQFF
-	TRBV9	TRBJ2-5	CASSAGLAMETQYF
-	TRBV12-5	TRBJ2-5	CASARSGGQETQYF